This is a list of T cell receptor beta chains from one sample in a study of cytomegalovirus exposure and HLA in healthy donors. Data came from immunoSEQ multiplex PCR; TCRdb stores just in-frame clones and leaves some out. The sample contains some 180,000 clones, 84% of which appear only once. Sequenced sample: PBMCs. Source of these receptors: a girl aged 2-10 years in good health and CMV-seropositive. The CDR3 runs from the conserved cysteine through the conserved F or W. D genes are given only for firm matches. The size of a clone is reported for some rows only, either as once, few or many, or as a class for expanded clones.

TGTGCCAGCAGTTTCCCGACACTAGCGGGAGACGGTGAGACCCAGTACTTC,CASSFPTLAGDGETQYF,TRBV28,NA,TRBJ2-5,TRBD2,17
TGTGCCAGCAGCCAAGACAGGGGCGGGGTCACCGGGGAGCTGTTTTTT,CASSQDRGGVTGELFF,TRBV7-8,NA,TRBJ2-2,TRBD1,16
TGCAGCGTTGAGGACAGGGCCCTTTTGGGAAACACCATATATTTT,CSVEDRALLGNTIYF,TRBV29-1,NA,TRBJ1-3,TRBD1,15
TGTGCCAGCAGTCTCCTGGGGCAGGGATACGAGCAGTACTTC,CASSLLGQGYEQYF,TRBV6-5,NA,TRBJ2-7,NA,14
TGTGCCAGCAGCGGGGGACAGGGGGGTTCCGAGCAGTACTTC,CASSGGQGGSEQYF,TRBV6-1,few,TRBJ2-7,TRBD1,14
TGTGCCAGCAGTCACAGGGGTCTCTATGGCTACACCTTC,CASSHRGLYGYTF,TRBV27,NA,TRBJ1-2,TRBD1,13
TGTGCCAGCAGCTTAGTCCTTGCACTAGCGGGAGGAGAGACCCAGTACTTC,CASSLVLALAGGETQYF,TRBV11-3,NA,TRBJ2-5,TRBD2,17
TGCGCCAGCAGCCAGCAGGCTGGAAACACCATATATTTT,CASSQQAGNTIYF,TRBV4-1,NA,TRBJ1-3,NA,13
TGTGCCAGCAGTTTATTGAGACAGAGACCAACCTACGAGCAGTACTTC,CASSLLRQRPTYEQYF,TRBV27,NA,TRBJ2-7,NA,16
TGTGCCAGCAGCCGAGCCTTGGGGGGATCCTACGAGCAGTACTTC,CASSRALGGSYEQYF,TRBV13,NA,TRBJ2-7,NA,15
TGCGCCAGCAGCTCTGATAGAGCGAACACTGAAGCTTTCTTT,CASSSDRANTEAFF,TRBV5-1,NA,TRBJ1-1,NA,14
TGTGCCACCACAAGAGCCCCTGCAGGGAATGAGCAGTTCTTC,CATTRAPAGNEQFF,TRBV28,NA,TRBJ2-1,NA,14
TGTGCCAGCAGTTACGGGGGAGCAGATAATGAGCAGTTCTTC,CASSYGGADNEQFF,TRBV27,NA,TRBJ2-1,NA,14
TGTGCCAGCAGCGACATTTACAATGAGCAGTTCTTC,CASSDIYNEQFF,TRBV5-4,NA,TRBJ2-1,NA,12
TGTGCCAGCAGCGTTCCGGGACAGGACAATGAGCAGTTCTTC,CASSVPGQDNEQFF,TRBV6-6,NA,TRBJ2-1,TRBD1,14
TGTGCCAGCAGCCAAGCCGGGCTAGCGGGAGCAGATACGCAGTATTTT,CASSQAGLAGADTQYF,TRBV7-9,NA,TRBJ2-3,TRBD2,16
TGTGCCAGCAGCTTTGAGCTCCTCACAGATACGCAGTATTTT,CASSFELLTDTQYF,TRBV11-2,NA,TRBJ2-3,NA,14
TGTGCCAGCAGCTTCGAGCGGGAGACGCAGTATTTT,CASSFERETQYF,TRBV11-2,NA,TRBJ2-3,TRBD2,12
TGTGCCAGCAGTGGTCGGGGTAGCAATCAGCCCCAGCATTTT,CASSGRGSNQPQHF,TRBV2,NA,TRBJ1-5,NA,14
TGTGCCAGCAGCGTAGATCCGACAGGGCAGTCCCATTTATCCTACAATGAGCAGTTCTTC,CASSVDPTGQSHLSYNEQFF,TRBV9,NA,TRBJ2-1,TRBD1,20
TGTGCCAGCAGCCTTGACTTAGTAGATACGCAGTATTTT,CASSLDLVDTQYF,TRBV14,NA,TRBJ2-3,NA,13
TGTGCCAGTAGTATAGGAGGACAGGGGCCTAAGGCCAAAAACATTCAGTACTTC,CASSIGGQGPKAKNIQYF,TRBV19,NA,TRBJ2-4,TRBD1,18
TGTGCCAGCAGTTACTCGAGGTTTGGCAAAAACATTCAGTACTTC,CASSYSRFGKNIQYF,TRBV6-6,NA,TRBJ2-4,NA,15
TGTGCCAGCAGCCCACAGGACAGGGTTTACACTGAAGCTTTCTTT,CASSPQDRVYTEAFF,TRBV7-9,NA,TRBJ1-1,TRBD1,15
TGTGCCAGCAGCTTACGGGCAGATACGCAGTATTTT,CASSLRADTQYF,TRBV11-1,NA,TRBJ2-3,NA,12
TGTGCCAGCAGCCGCTACGTTGACAACCAAGAGACCCAGTACTTC,CASSRYVDNQETQYF,TRBV27,NA,TRBJ2-5,NA,15
TGCGCCAGCAGCCTTACCGGGACTAGCGGAGATACGCAGTATTTT,CASSLTGTSGDTQYF,TRBV4-1,NA,TRBJ2-3,TRBD2,15
TGTGCCAGTAGTATCGCGACAGGGATTAACTATGGCTACACCTTC,CASSIATGINYGYTF,TRBV19,NA,TRBJ1-2,TRBD1,15
TGTGCCAGCGGGAGTGGGACTAGCGGCACAGATACGCAGTATTTT,CASGSGTSGTDTQYF,TRBV6-5,NA,TRBJ2-3,TRBD2,15
TGTGCCAGCAGCCCTCACGCTGGGGGTGGGCGGGAGGGATGGGAGCAGTACTTC,CASSPHAGGGREGWEQYF,TRBV9,NA,TRBJ2-7,TRBD2,18
TGTGCCAGCAGCATTCGTTCGGGAGGGGGCACCGGGGAGCTGTTTTTT,CASSIRSGGGTGELFF,TRBV7-9,NA,TRBJ2-2,TRBD2,16
TGTGCCAGCAGTTGGCAGGGGAATGAGCAGTTCTTC,CASSWQGNEQFF,TRBV28,NA,TRBJ2-1,NA,12
TGTGCCAGCAGCCAAGATGGAGGGGACGCGAACACCGGGGAGCTGTTTTTT,CASSQDGGDANTGELFF,TRBV4-2,once,TRBJ2-2,NA,17
TGTGCCAGCAGTGAGACTAGCGGGAGGGTGAGGGAGACCCAGTACTTC,CASSETSGRVRETQYF,TRBV28,NA,TRBJ2-5,TRBD2,16
TGTGCCAGCAGTTTAATTTCGGGTGGGGTAGCGTACGAGCAGTACTTC,CASSLISGGVAYEQYF,TRBV28,once,TRBJ2-7,NA,16
TGTGCCTGGAGTGTTAGGGGCGGAGAGACCCAGTACTTC,CAWSVRGGETQYF,TRBV30,NA,TRBJ2-5,NA,13
TGCGCCAGCAGCCCCCGCCAGGGGGCTACGAACACTGAAGCTTTCTTT,CASSPRQGATNTEAFF,TRBV5-1,NA,TRBJ1-1,TRBD1,16
TGTGCCAGCAGCTGGGGGGGGGCAGGAGGGAACACTGAAGCTTTCTTT,CASSWGGAGGNTEAFF,TRBV5-6,NA,TRBJ1-1,NA,16
TGTGCCAGCAGCCAATTGACTAGCGGGAGCACAGATACGCAGTATTTT,CASSQLTSGSTDTQYF,TRBV4-2,NA,TRBJ2-3,TRBD2,16
TGCGCCAGCAGCTCAGGACTAGCGGGATATGAGCAGTTCTTC,CASSSGLAGYEQFF,TRBV5-1,once,TRBJ2-1,TRBD2,14
TGCAGCGTTGAAGAGGAAGGAGGGTGGGGGGAGCTGTTTTTT,CSVEEEGGWGELFF,TRBV29-1,NA,TRBJ2-2,NA,14
TGCGCCAGCAGCCAAGATCACGGTTCCTCCTACGAGCAGTACTTC,CASSQDHGSSYEQYF,TRBV4-1,NA,TRBJ2-7,NA,15
TGTGCCAGCAGTATCAGACAGGGTATAGGCATTCAGTACTTC,CASSIRQGIGIQYF,TRBV5-6,NA,TRBJ2-4,TRBD1,14
TGTGCCAGCAGCTTAGTGGGACTTCAATCATACAATGAGCAGTTCTTC,CASSLVGLQSYNEQFF,TRBV7-2,NA,TRBJ2-1,NA,16
TGTGCAAGTCGCTCTGGGGCAATGGGAGGGACTGAAGCTTTCTTT,CASRSGAMGGTEAFF,TRBV12-2,NA,TRBJ1-1,NA,15
TGTGCCTGGAGGGCGGGAGACATACCCAATGAGCAGTTCTTC,CAWRAGDIPNEQFF,TRBV30,NA,TRBJ2-1,TRBD2,14
TGCGCCAGCAGCTCACAGGGGGCGTCTAATGAAAAACTGTTTTTT,CASSSQGASNEKLFF,TRBV5-1,NA,TRBJ1-4,TRBD1,15
TGTGCCAGTAGTATGACAGGGGGGGAGCTGTTTTTT,CASSMTGGELFF,TRBV19,NA,TRBJ2-2,TRBD1,12
TGTGCCAGCAGTTCACATTCCCTAGGCAATGAGCAGTTCTTC,CASSSHSLGNEQFF,TRBV27,NA,TRBJ2-1,NA,14
TGTGCCAGCGTGCCGAGGCGCAATCAGCCCCAGCATTTT,CASVPRRNQPQHF,TRBV6-6,few,TRBJ1-5,NA,13
TGTGCCAGCAGCGTAGGAGCTAGCGGGTTCTCCTACGAGCAGTACTTC,CASSVGASGFSYEQYF,TRBV9,NA,TRBJ2-7,TRBD2,16
TGTGCCAGCAGCGTAGACTCCAGGGGGCCCCAGTACTTC,CASSVDSRGPQYF,TRBV9,NA,TRBJ2-5,TRBD1,13
TGTGCCAGCAGTTTATGGGGCCGGGTGGATCAGCCCCAGCATTTT,CASSLWGRVDQPQHF,TRBV27,NA,TRBJ1-5,NA,15
TGTGCCAGCACTTACAACACCTACGAGCAGTACTTC,CASTYNTYEQYF,TRBV6-1,NA,TRBJ2-7,NA,12
TGTGCCAGCCGGGACAACTCTGGAAACACCATATATTTT,CASRDNSGNTIYF,TRBV2,NA,TRBJ1-3,NA,13